Listed below are T cell receptor beta chains from one sample, sequenced in a study of T cell changes during pregnancy in multiple sclerosis. Assay: immunoSEQ multiplex PCR; the TCRdb copy retains only in-frame clones and omits some. The sample includes over 50,000 clones, 90% of them seen just once. The sample consisted of peripheral blood, taken in the first trimester of pregnancy. The receptors shown here come from a female donor in good health, enrolled as a control in a pregnancy study. Each CDR3 is given with its conserved first and last residue. A D gene is named only where the DNA matches it firmly. Not all rows give a size; the values are once, few, many and, for expanded clones, a class.

size: .
D: TRBD2
V: TRBV19
J: TRBJ2-7
CDR3: CASSMTGAGTWYEQYF
DNA: TGTGCCAGTAGTATGACGGGAGCGGGGACGTGGTACGAGCAGTACTTC

size: once
D: .
V: TRBV12-5
J: TRBJ1-4
CDR3: CASGLVLGRDNEKLFF
DNA: TGTGCTAGTGGTTTGGTACTTGGCAGGGATAATGAAAAACTGTTTTTT

size: .
D: TRBD1
V: TRBV6-5
J: TRBJ1-1
CDR3: CASSYSMTGGNTEAFF
DNA: TGTGCCAGCAGTTACTCGATGACAGGGGGGAACACTGAAGCTTTCTTT

size: .
D: .
V: TRBV4-1
J: TRBJ1-6
CDR3: CASSQGTGYNNSPLHF
DNA: TGCGCCAGCAGCCAAGGAACAGGGTATAATAATTCACCCCTCCACTTT

size: .
D: .
V: TRBV6-1
J: TRBJ1-5
CDR3: CASSTDSNQPQHF
DNA: TGTGCCAGCTCCACAGATAGCAATCAGCCCCAGCATTTT

size: .
D: .
V: TRBV7-2
J: TRBJ1-6
CDR3: CASREPHRFSPLHF
DNA: TGTGCCAGCAGGGAACCTCACAGGTTTTCACCCCTCCACTTT

size: .
D: TRBD2
V: TRBV14
J: TRBJ2-7
CDR3: CASSQASAGEQYF
DNA: TGTGCCAGCAGCCAAGCCTCAGCGGGGGAGCAGTACTTC

size: .
D: TRBD2
V: TRBV5-6
J: TRBJ2-3
CDR3: CASSFGRGRTDTQYF
DNA: TGTGCCAGCAGCTTTGGGCGGGGGAGGACAGATACGCAGTATTTT

size: few
D: .
V: TRBV7-2
J: TRBJ2-3
CDR3: CASSRQGTDTQYF
DNA: TGTGCCAGCAGTCGGCAGGGCACAGATACGCAGTATTTT

size: .
D: .
V: TRBV19
J: TRBJ1-6
CDR3: CASKVGTGGSPLHF
DNA: TGTGCCAGTAAGGTTGGGACGGGAGGATCACCCCTCCACTTT

size: .
D: TRBD1
V: TRBV10-3
J: TRBJ1-2
CDR3: CAISAGTGNNYGYTF
DNA: TGTGCCATCAGTGCTGGGACAGGAAATAACTATGGCTACACCTTC

size: .
D: .
V: TRBV7-9
J: TRBJ2-7
CDR3: CASSLVSLGSGYEQYF
DNA: TGTGCCAGCAGCTTAGTTTCTTTGGGGAGCGGTTACGAGCAGTACTTC

size: .
D: TRBD1
V: TRBV5-4
J: TRBJ1-2
CDR3: CASSLAGGTNYGYTF
DNA: TGTGCCAGCAGCTTGGCAGGGGGCACTAACTATGGCTACACCTTC

size: .
D: TRBD1
V: TRBV5-8
J: TRBJ1-2
CDR3: CASSLQGYGYGYTF
DNA: TGTGCCAGCAGCTTACAGGGGTACGGCTATGGCTACACCTTC

size: .
D: .
V: TRBV6-1
J: TRBJ1-2
CDR3: CASSENLGGLGFGYGYTF
DNA: TGTGCCAGCAGTGAAAACTTGGGGGGTTTGGGGTTCGGATATGGCTACACCTTC

size: .
D: .
V: TRBV6-6
J: TRBJ2-5
CDR3: CASSSTRTQETQYF
DNA: TGTGCCAGCAGTTCGACTAGAACCCAAGAGACCCAGTACTTC

size: .
D: TRBD2
V: TRBV5-1
J: TRBJ2-3
CDR3: CASSFPLAGGQDTQYF
DNA: TGCGCCAGCAGCTTCCCACTAGCGGGGGGGCAAGATACGCAGTATTTT

size: .
D: TRBD2
V: TRBV19
J: TRBJ2-3
CDR3: CASSIGFGAGGPDTQYF
DNA: TGTGCCAGTAGTATAGGGTTCGGAGCGGGGGGGCCAGATACGCAGTATTTT

size: .
D: .
V: TRBV30
J: TRBJ1-6
CDR3: CAWRDTSRPRGSPLHF
DNA: TGTGCCTGGAGGGATACCTCGCGCCCCAGGGGTTCACCCCTCCACTTT

size: once
D: .
V: TRBV29-1
J: TRBJ2-5
CDR3: CSVDQNSRAQYF
DNA: TGCAGCGTTGACCAGAACTCGAGGGCCCAGTACTTC

size: .
D: .
V: TRBV7-3
J: TRBJ1-1
CDR3: CASSLTRNSNTEAFF
DNA: TGTGCCAGCAGCTTAACGAGGAATTCGAACACTGAAGCTTTCTTT

size: .
D: .
V: TRBV5-1
J: TRBJ1-2
CDR3: CASSQREGSNYGYTF
DNA: TGCGCCAGCAGCCAACGGGAGGGGAGTAACTATGGCTACACCTTC

size: once
D: .
V: TRBV9
J: TRBJ1-1
CDR3: CASSVAGPNMNTEAFF
DNA: TGTGCCAGCAGCGTAGCAGGGCCCAACATGAACACTGAAGCTTTCTTT

size: .
D: .
V: TRBV11-3
J: TRBJ2-7
CDR3: CASSPTVSSVDNSYEQYF
DNA: TGTGCCAGCAGCCCCACCGTAAGTTCCGTAGACAACTCCTACGAGCAGTACTTC

size: once
D: .
V: TRBV7-2
J: TRBJ2-3
CDR3: CASSRDTGTDTQYF
DNA: TGTGCCAGCAGTCGGGACACGGGCACAGATACGCAGTATTTT

size: .
D: .
V: TRBV4-2
J: TRBJ2-5
CDR3: CASSPSPGGEETQYF
DNA: TGTGCCAGCAGCCCATCTCCGGGGGGCGAAGAGACCCAGTACTTC

size: .
D: TRBD1
V: TRBV6-5
J: TRBJ2-3
CDR3: CASSSETGASTDTQYF
DNA: TGTGCCAGCAGTTCGGAGACAGGGGCTAGCACAGATACGCAGTATTTT

size: few
D: TRBD2
V: TRBV6-4
J: TRBJ2-2
CDR3: CASRLAGGTGELFF
DNA: TGTGCCAGCCGACTAGCGGGGGGCACCGGGGAGCTGTTTTTT

size: .
D: .
V: TRBV9
J: TRBJ2-7
CDR3: CASSVGGKAGRNEQYF
DNA: TGTGCCAGCAGCGTAGGCGGGAAGGCGGGAAGGAACGAGCAGTACTTC

size: .
D: .
V: TRBV11-3
J: TRBJ2-5
CDR3: CASSLGTVTQETQYF
DNA: TGTGCCAGCAGCTTAGGGACAGTGACGCAAGAGACCCAGTACTTC

size: .
D: TRBD2
V: TRBV5-8
J: TRBJ2-3
CDR3: CASSLATSGGVDTQYF
DNA: TGTGCCAGCAGCTTGGCCACTAGCGGGGGGGTAGATACGCAGTATTTT

size: .
D: TRBD2
V: TRBV29-1
J: TRBJ2-7
CDR3: CSVEGGVGSSGGQYF
DNA: TGCAGCGTTGAAGGCGGAGTCGGGAGTAGCGGGGGGCAGTACTTC

size: .
D: TRBD1
V: TRBV30
J: TRBJ2-4
CDR3: CAWSVGQGNIQYF
DNA: TGTGCCTGGAGTGTAGGACAGGGAAACATTCAGTACTTC

size: .
D: TRBD2
V: TRBV7-6
J: TRBJ2-3
CDR3: CASSLDAGGPDTQYF
DNA: TGTGCCAGCAGCTTAGACGCGGGGGGGCCCGATACGCAGTATTTT

size: .
D: TRBD1
V: TRBV29-1
J: TRBJ1-1
CDR3: CSAKQGALNTEAFF
DNA: TGCAGCGCCAAACAGGGGGCACTGAACACTGAAGCTTTCTTT

size: .
D: .
V: TRBV19
J: TRBJ1-5
CDR3: CASSIVQGGQPQHF
DNA: TGTGCCAGTAGTATAGTACAGGGCGGTCAGCCCCAGCATTTT

size: many
D: .
V: TRBV11-2
J: TRBJ1-2
CDR3: CASSLTGAWSYGYTF
DNA: TGTGCCAGCAGCCTAACGGGAGCCTGGAGCTATGGCTACACCTTC

size: .
D: TRBD1
V: TRBV4-1
J: TRBJ1-2
CDR3: CASSQEGQSWNGYTF
DNA: TGCGCCAGCAGCCAAGAGGGACAGAGCTGGAATGGCTACACCTTC

size: once
D: TRBD2
V: TRBV27
J: TRBJ2-3
CDR3: CASSYSGGAMDTQYF
DNA: TGTGCCAGCAGTTATAGCGGGGGGGCGATGGATACGCAGTATTTT

size: .
D: .
V: TRBV11-2
J: TRBJ2-5
CDR3: CASSTYREQETQYF
DNA: TGTGCCAGCAGCACCTACAGGGAACAAGAGACCCAGTACTTC

size: .
D: .
V: TRBV6-6
J: TRBJ2-7
CDR3: CASSYEGYEQYF
DNA: TGTGCCAGCAGTTACGAGGGCTACGAGCAGTACTTC

size: .
D: .
V: TRBV5-4
J: TRBJ2-2
CDR3: CASRTGTPAGELFF
DNA: TGTGCCAGCAGAACCGGGACACCCGCGGGGGAGCTGTTTTTT

size: .
D: .
V: TRBV5-4
J: TRBJ2-1
CDR3: CASSLSGVEQKEFF
DNA: TGTGCCAGCAGCTTGTCGGGGGTGGAACAAAAAGAGTTCTTC

size: .
D: TRBD1
V: TRBV19
J: TRBJ1-2
CDR3: CASRGSDRPQTGYTF
DNA: TGTGCCAGTAGAGGGTCGGACAGGCCCCAAACAGGCTACACCTTC

size: .
D: .
V: TRBV6-1
J: TRBJ2-5
CDR3: CASSEENRSRETQYF
DNA: TGTGCCAGCAGTGAAGAAAACAGGTCTCGGGAGACCCAGTACTTC

size: .
D: TRBD1
V: TRBV11-2
J: TRBJ1-4
CDR3: CASSLSTGGREKLFF
DNA: TGTGCCAGCAGCTTATCTACAGGGGGGAGAGAAAAACTGTTTTTT

size: .
D: TRBD1
V: TRBV19
J: TRBJ1-2
CDR3: CASTTILQGRLGYTF
DNA: TGTGCCAGTACCACCATTCTACAGGGGCGATTGGGCTACACCTTC

size: .
D: .
V: TRBV7-9
J: TRBJ2-1
CDR3: CASSLGEGGYNEQFF
DNA: TGTGCCAGCAGCCTTGGGGAGGGGGGCTACAATGAGCAGTTCTTC

size: .
D: .
V: TRBV21-1
J: TRBJ1-1
CDR3: CASSKGTGVNTEAFF
DNA: TGTGCCAGCAGCAAGGGGACAGGGGTCAACACTGAAGCTTTCTTT

size: once
D: TRBD1
V: TRBV5-4
J: TRBJ1-6
CDR3: CASSLGTGGGNSPLHF
DNA: TGTGCCAGCAGCTTGGGGACAGGGGGCGGGAATTCACCCCTCCACTTT

size: .
D: .
V: TRBV7-2
J: TRBJ1-2
CDR3: CASSLGLRHYGYTF
DNA: TGTGCCAGCAGCTTAGGATTGAGGCACTATGGCTACACCTTC

size: .
D: TRBD1
V: TRBV5-4
J: TRBJ1-2
CDR3: CASSLGSGQGDHGYTF
DNA: TGTGCCAGCAGCTTGGGGTCAGGACAGGGGGACCATGGCTACACCTTC

size: .
D: .
V: TRBV27
J: TRBJ1-5
CDR3: CASSRTTGINQPQHF
DNA: TGTGCCAGCAGTAGAACAACAGGAATAAATCAGCCCCAGCATTTT

size: .
D: .
V: TRBV6-5
J: TRBJ2-3
CDR3: CASSRRQRTADTQYF
DNA: TGTGCCAGCAGTCGCCGACAGAGGACAGCAGATACGCAGTATTTT

size: .
D: TRBD1
V: TRBV19
J: TRBJ1-5
CDR3: CASSRGQGASFQPQHF
DNA: TGTGCCAGTAGTAGGGGACAGGGGGCCTCGTTTCAGCCCCAGCATTTT